This TCR beta chain stems from a study of cytomegalovirus exposure and HLA in healthy donors. Study-wide results and caveats: Later work found that TCR association rates differed between HLA loci; DRB1 had the most and HLA-C the fewest.

Germline trimming cut 0 bases from V and 6 bases from J; bases unmatched to any gene: 0. This CDR3 has 15 residues. The germline V gene has CDR1 MNHEY and CDR2 SVGAGI. The PCR ran on 60 Vbeta and 13 Jbeta primers. TCRdb keeps only in-frame clones here, not all; method: immunoSEQ multiplex PCR. The sample shows some 170,000 clones, about 80% of them seen only once. In this sample, this clone turned up once. Its antigen remains unknown. This chain uses TRBV6-5 with TRBJ2-7, with 15 bases identical to TRBD2. This clonotype was obtained from a middle-aged man in good health and CMV-seronegative. Sequencing was done on a sample of PBMCs. CDR3 nucleotide sequence: TGTGCCAGCAGTTACTCGGGACTAGCGGGAGGCGAGCAGTACTTC. Protein: CASSYSGLAGGEQYF.